Below are 5 T cell receptor delta chains sequenced from a single sample in a study of γδ T cells in repeated Plasmodium falciparum infection. TCRdb redid clone calling on the multiplex PCR reads using CATT. The sample lists 50,000 or so delta-chain clones; roughly 1.6% were seen once. Flow sorting of PBMC yielded separate Vgamma9/Vdelta2+ and Vdelta2-negative gammadelta T cell populations for bulk repertoire analysis. The specimen sequenced was gamma-delta T cells from blood. The source is a pool of human donors (malaria-infected and uninfected, not separated).

Worth noting for this clone: The protein TCRdb gives is from a much larger clone and does not agree with this DNA's translation at residue 10, likely a read error; the protein shown here comes from the DNA. The gene calls are TRDV1 and TRDJ1, with 10 bases aligning to TRDD3. The J gene is absent in TCRdb and was assigned here via DNA matching to germline. The CDR3 contains 21 residues. V lost 0 bases and J lost 3; bases outside the gene matches: 19. Germline-derived CDR1 and CDR2 are TSWWSYY and QGS. CDR3 bases: TGTGCTCTTGGGGAACTTTCCCCCTGCTGTTGGGGGATACCTCGGTCCGATAAACTCATCTTT. This sequence encodes CALGELSPCCWGIPRSDKLIF.

Details on this clone: The protein TCRdb lists belongs to a much larger clone and differs from this DNA's translation at residue 9, which points to a read error; the protein shown is made from the DNA. V is TRDV1 and J is TRDJ1, with D unclear. Germline matching of the DNA provided the J gene here, since TCRdb leaves it blank. The CDR3 sequence is 18 residues long. In germline, CDR1 is TSWWSYY, CDR2 QGS. Trimming stripped 1 base from V and 0 bases from J, with 18 bases between. For the CDR3, the DNA is TGTGCTCTTGGGGAACCCCCCACCGATGGAACTTACACCGATAAACTCATCTTT. It codes for CALGEPPTDGTYTDKLIF.

This clone showed up just a few times. The amino acid sequence in TCRdb belongs to a much larger clone and departs from this DNA's translation at residue 12, likely a sequencing read error; the sequence shown is translated from the DNA. J is TRDJ2 and V is TRDV1; 8 bases match TRDD3. The CDR3 is made up of 18 amino acids. The germline V gene has CDR1 TSWWSYY and CDR2 QGS. With 4 bases clipped from V and 6 bases from J, the junction kept 16 bases outside the gene matches. The CDR3 protein is CALGALPPPWGRAAQLFF. CDR3 nucleotide sequence: TGTGCTCTTGGGGCTCTTCCTCCTCCCTGGGGGAGAGCAGCACAACTCTTCTTT.

This clone showed up just a few times. With only one base between it and a far larger clone, this is likely a read error. The same CDR3 is also encoded by other DNA sequences in this sample. CDR3 nucleotide sequence: TGTGCTCTTGGGGAGCTTAAACTCCTACGGTTACTGGGGGATACGCGTATCCGAAAGACCGATAAACTCATCTTT. Translating it yields CALGELKLLRLLGDTRIRKTDKLIF. This chain connects TRDV1 to TRDJ1, with TRDD3 matching over 13 bases. Germline assignment: CDR1 TSWWSYY and CDR2 QGS. This CDR3 region has 25 residues. After removal of 3 bases from V and 2 bases from J, the junction contained 30 bases not matched to a gene.

This clone was seen repeatedly, ten times or more. The protein TCRdb lists belongs to a much larger clone and differs from this DNA's translation at residue 4, which points to a read error; the protein shown is made from the DNA. The chain links TRDV3 to TRDJ1; maybe TRDD3 (5 bases). Germline CDR1 reads TVYSNPD; CDR2 reads GDNSRS (reference sequence). V was trimmed by 3 bases and J by 2 bases, leaving 19 bases between them. The CDR3 consists of 15 residues. For the CDR3, the DNA is TGTGCCTTGCTGGCGGGGACCAAGGGGACCGATAAACTCATCTTT. Translating gives CALLAGTKGTDKLIF.